These 28 T cell receptor beta chains came from one sample sequenced in a study of CD8+CD57+ T cells in acquired aplastic anemia. In patients chosen for sequencing, flow cytometry had shown CD8+CD57+ cell expansion. Researchers used genomic DNA as the template to profile TCR beta VDJ and CDR3. Each CDR3 protein is one row after TCRdb ran MiXCR on the reads. This sample has 95,000 to 150,000 distinct CDR3 sequences, with 45% to 60% found just once. Sequencing was performed on sorted CD4+, CD8+, or CD8+CD57+ T cells (not recorded which) from PBMCs. These receptors were taken from a human donor with aplastic anemia.

The chain has TRBV10-3 and TRBJ2-5, with 9 bases aligning to TRBD1. CDR3 size: 14 residues. V shed 6 bases and J 6 bases; nucleotides not matched to a gene: 8. From germline, CDR1 is ENHRY and CDR2 SYGVKD. CDR3 in DNA: TGTGCCATCAGCGGACAGGGGCGGAAAAAGACCCAGTACTTC. Translating gives CAISGQGRKKTQYF.

This chain joins TRBV4-3 and TRBJ1-1, with TRBD1 matching over 7 bases. The CDR3 spans 15 residues. V lost 2 bases and J lost 5; bases outside the gene matches: 8. Looked up from germline, CDR1 is LGHNA and CDR2 is YSLEER. CDR3 protein: CASSQTPGQQTEAFF. Here the CDR3 DNA reads TGCGCCAGCAGCCAAACGCCGGGACAGCAGACTGAAGCTTTCTTT.

Note on this clonotype: A read error may produce the germline difference seen at one junction end. V gene TRBV12-3 or TRBV12-4 combines with J gene TRBJ1-1, with D unclear. The CDR3 runs 12 residues. CDR3 residues: CASRPGITKAFF. The CDR3 DNA follows: TGTGCCAGCAGACCCGGGATAACGAAAGCCTTCTTT.

The chain uses TRBV7-9 and TRBJ2-1; D uncertain. CDR1 is SEHNR and CDR2 is FQNEAQ in the germline V gene (reference sequence). The CDR3 runs 13 residues. The ends were cut back, 3 bases at V and 3 bases at J, with 6 bases in the middle. This CDR3 is CASSFSNYNEQFF. The CDR3 DNA sequence: TGTGCCAGCAGCTTCTCAAACTACAATGAGCAGTTCTTC. Supplemented by reference TRBV7-9 and TRBJ2-1, the full variable domain reads DTGVSQNPRHKITKRGQNVTFRCDPISEHNRLYWYRQTLGQGPEFLTYFQNEAQLEKSRLLSDRFSAERPKGSFSTLEIQRTEQGDSAMYLCASSFSNYNEQFFGPGTRLTVL.

This chain links TRBV6-1 with TRBJ2-7, with 7 positions matching TRBD1. Looked up from germline, CDR1 is MNHNS and CDR2 is SASEGT. The V segment lost 4 bases and the J segment 9 bases; nucleotides outside the gene matches: 12. The CDR3 extends over 14 amino acids. CDR3 DNA sequence: TGTGCCAGCAGTGTAACAGGGGTGCGTTCCGGGCAGTACTTC. This encodes CASSVTGVRSGQYF.

The chain links TRBV29-1 to TRBJ1-4; TRBD1 is a possible D gene (5 bases). Germline assignment: CDR1 SQVTM and CDR2 ANQGSEA. The CDR3 is 11 amino acids. The V and J ends lost 7 bases and 8 bases respectively, with 11 bases between them. The CDR3 protein is CSGQGREKLFF. The DNA of the CDR3 is TGCAGCGGGCAGGGTCGGGAAAAACTGTTTTTT.

The chain joins TRBV2 to TRBJ1-3, with 7 bases lining up with TRBD1. Trimming took 4 bases from V and 0 from J; bases not matched to a gene: 3. The germline V gene has CDR1 SNHLY and CDR2 FYNNEI. The CDR3 consists of 15 residues. In nucleotides, the CDR3 is TGTGCCAGCAGTGGGGACAGATCCTCTGGAAACACCATATATTTT. Protein sequence: CASSGDRSSGNTIYF.

The CDR3 nucleotides are TGCGCCAGCAGCTCCGGGACAGGGGGAATGTGGCAGTACTTC. It translates to CASSSGTGGMWQYF. The chain uses TRBV5-1 and TRBJ2-7, with TRBD1 identical over 11 bases. The CDR3 is 14 amino acids. V trimming: 3 bases; J trimming: 9 bases; junction bases outside the gene matches: 8. CDR1 is SGHRS and CDR2 is YFSETQ in the germline V gene. The full variable domain, in which reference TRBV5-1 and TRBJ2-7 provide the parts outside the CDR3, is KAGVTQTPRYLIKTRGQQVTLSCSPISGHRSVSWYQQTPGQGLQFLFEYFSETQRNKGNFPGRFSGRQFSNSRSEMNVSTLELGDSALYLCASSSGTGGMWQYFGPGTRLTVT.

This chain links TRBV27 with TRBJ2-5; D gene uncertain. This CDR3 has 15 amino acids. The V end was cut by 0 bases, the J end by 1 base, with 9 bases between. Germline V gene sequence: CDR1 MNHEY, CDR2 SMNVEV (reference sequence). The CDR3 DNA follows: TGTGCCAGCAGTTTATCTCCGACCCGCCAAGAGACCCAGTACTTC. The encoded protein is CASSLSPTRQETQYF.

The chain couples TRBV5-1 to TRBJ2-3; 7 nucleotides agree with TRBD2. The CDR3 length is 16 residues. The germline CDR1 and CDR2 sequences are SGHRS and YFSETQ. J was trimmed by 2 bases and V by 0 bases; bases with no gene match: 6. For the CDR3, the DNA is TGCGCCAGCAGCTTGGTACGCGGGAGCCCCACAGATACGCAGTATTTT. Translated: CASSLVRGSPTDTQYF.

This clonotype was picked up a small number of times. A read error may account for a junction end that differs from germline. This chain links TRBV13 with TRBJ2-2; perhaps TRBD1 as D (6 bases). This CDR3 comprises 21 residues. The V gene's germline CDR1 is PRHDT and CDR2 FYEKMQ (reference sequence). CDR3 nucleotide sequence: TGTGCCAGCAGCCTAGGCCCCTTAGGACAGATATTAAAACCGAACACCGGGGAGCTGTTTTTT. Its translation is CASSLGPLGQILKPNTGELFF.

This chain links TRBV20-1 with TRBJ2-3, with D possibly being TRBD1 (6 bases). V lost 4 bases and J lost 6, with 20 bases in between. The CDR3 sequence is 15 residues long. Germline lookup yields CDR1 DFQATT and CDR2 SNEGSKA (reference sequence). The CDR3 DNA reads TGCAGTGCTACGGATTGGGGACACCTAAGGGATACGCAGTATTTT. Protein sequence: CSATDWGHLRDTQYF.

The CDR3 reads CAISLRANEQYF. Written as DNA, the CDR3 is TGTGCCATCAGTTTACGCGCCAACGAGCAGTACTTC. This chain connects TRBV10-3 to TRBJ2-7; D gene uncertain. V was pared by 5 bases and J by 5 bases, with 10 bases between. CDR3 length: 12 residues. The V gene's germline CDR1 is ENHRY and CDR2 SYGVKD.

This chain connects TRBV20-1 to TRBJ2-7; a possible D gene is TRBD1 (6 bases). This CDR3 spans 15 amino acids. The V gene's germline CDR1 is DFQATT and CDR2 SNEGSKA (reference sequence). With 3 bases removed from V and 4 bases from J, the gap between germline ends came to 19 bases. The CDR3 nucleotides are TGCAGTGCTAGCTTTACGGGCAGGGGTAGTTACGAGCAGTACTTC. This encodes CSASFTGRGSYEQYF.

The sample holds one count of this clonotype. The chain has TRBV30 and TRBJ2-3; 7 bases fit TRBD2. Germline trimming cut 2 bases from V and 1 base from J; bases unmatched to any gene: 3. This CDR3 has 14 amino acids. Germline values: CDR1 GTSNPN, CDR2 SVGIG (reference sequence). The CDR3 is CAWSPAGGTDTQYF. For the CDR3, the DNA is TGTGCCTGGAGTCCGGCGGGGGGCACAGATACGCAGTATTTT.

As regards this clonotype: A much bigger clone sits one base away, suggesting this may be a read error. CDR3 coding DNA: TGTGCCAGCAGCTTAATGTCAGCTCAGCCCCAGCATTTT. Translating it yields CASSLMSAQPQHF. The chain joins TRBV11-2 to TRBJ1-5; no firm D call. Germline CDR1 reads SGHAT; CDR2 reads FQNNGV. V lost 2 bases, J lost 6 bases, and 8 bases lay in between. The CDR3 loop spans 13 amino acids. The full variable domain, its missing parts supplied by reference TRBV11-2 and TRBJ1-5, is EAGVAQSPRYKIIEKRQSVAFWCNPISGHATLYWYQQILGQGPKLLIQFQNNGVVDDSQLPKDRFSAERLKGVDSTLKIQPAKLEDSAVYLCASSLMSAQPQHFGDGTRLSIL.

The V call is TRBV11-1, the J call TRBJ2-7; perhaps TRBD2 as D (5 bases). The germline CDR1 and CDR2 sequences are SGHAT and FQDESV (reference sequence). The V end lost 2 bases, the J end lost 7 bases, and 12 bases lay between the germline ends. This CDR3 spans 13 amino acids. Written as DNA, the CDR3 is TGTGCCAGCAGCTTATACTCGGCGGGTGAGCAGTACTTC. This codes for CASSLYSAGEQYF.

This clonotype was seen ten or more times. This chain joins TRBV20-1 and TRBJ2-1; D call uncertain. Deletions cut 3 bases from V and 8 bases from J, with 14 bases between. This CDR3 has 13 residues. Germline values: CDR1 DFQATT, CDR2 SNEGSKA (reference sequence). This chain's CDR3 is CSARSSQTDEQFF. CDR3 bases: TGCAGTGCTAGGTCCAGTCAGACGGATGAGCAGTTCTTC.

As concerns this clonotype: Possible read error: a much larger clone is one base away. The chain has TRBV9 and TRBJ2-7; no clear D gene. The CDR3 has 16 residues. Trimming removed 0 bases at V and 2 bases at J, with 15 bases between. The germline CDR1 and CDR2 sequences are SGDLS and YYNGEE. For the CDR3, the DNA is TGTGCCAGCAGCGTAGAATCTAAACCCCTCCCCTACGAGCAGTACTTC. This gives the protein CASSVESKPLPYEQYF. The full variable domain, its missing parts supplied by reference TRBV9 and TRBJ2-7, is DSGVTQTPKHLITATGQRVTLRCSPRSGDLSVYWYQQSLDQGLQFLIQYYNGEERAKGNILERFSAQQFPDLHSELNLSSLELGDSALYFCASSVESKPLPYEQYFGPGTRLTVT.

This clonotype appeared a few times. J is TRBJ2-5 and V is TRBV7-2; D unclear. V gave up 5 bases and J gave up 5 bases, with 9 bases separating them. Germline V CDR1 and CDR2: SGHTA, FQGNSA. This CDR3 region has 12 residues. CDR3 loop: CASSTFVETQYF. CDR3 nucleotides: TGTGCCAGCAGCACGTTTGTGGAGACCCAGTACTTC.

The sample holds one count of this clonotype. The chain combines TRBV20-1 with TRBJ2-5; 11 bases agree with TRBD2. CDR3 size: 15 residues. J lost 2 bases, V lost 3 bases, and 5 bases had no gene match. CDR1 is DFQATT and CDR2 is SNEGSKA in the germline V gene (reference sequence). CDR3 nucleotide sequence: TGCAGTGCTAGGCCGGGACTAGCGGTACAAGAGACCCAGTACTTC. Translated, it gives CSARPGLAVQETQYF.

The rearrangement joins TRBV2 to TRBJ1-6; 8 nucleotides agree with TRBD1. J gave up 10 bases and V 7 bases, and 9 bases lay outside the gene matches. Germline V gene data show CDR1 as SNHLY and CDR2 as FYNNEI. This CDR3 has 14 amino acids. The CDR3 reads CASTTQGAGSPLHF. The CDR3 DNA follows: TGTGCCAGCACCACCCAGGGGGCAGGGTCACCCCTCCACTTT.

Comment on this clonotype: Mismatch with germline at one junction end may stem from a read error. The V and J genes are TRBV29-1 and TRBJ2-7, with unresolved D. The germline CDR1 and CDR2 sequences are SQVTM and ANQGSEA. The CDR3 runs to 12 residues. CDR3 bases: TGCAGCGCTGAAGACACGGCGGCCGAGCAGTACTTC. Protein: CSAEDTAAEQYF.

The rearrangement joins TRBV19 to TRBJ2-2; D is possibly TRBD1 or TRBD2 (7 bases each). This CDR3 is 15 amino acids long. V dropped 7 bases and J dropped 5 bases, with 17 bases sitting between them. Germline V gene sequence: CDR1 LNHDA, CDR2 SQIVND (reference sequence). As DNA, the CDR3 is TGTGCCAGTACCCTTCGACAGGGAGGGACCGGGGAGCTGTTTTTT. Protein sequence: CASTLRQGGTGELFF.

This chain connects TRBV29-1 to TRBJ2-1; D is perhaps TRBD2 (5 bases). The CDR3 has 13 residues. Trimming removed 8 bases from V and 4 bases from J, with 15 bases in between. Per germline, CDR1 SQVTM and CDR2 ANQGSEA. In nucleotides, the CDR3 is TGCAGCTTGTCTAGTGAGCGGTACAATGAGCAGTTCTTC. This codes for CSLSSERYNEQFF.

CDR3 nucleotide sequence: TGTGCCATCAGGCAGACAGGGAACGGAAACACCATATATTTT. It specifies CAIRQTGNGNTIYF. The V and J genes are TRBV10-3 and TRBJ1-3; 7 positions match TRBD1. This CDR3 contains 14 residues. V was clipped by 6 bases and J by 4 bases; unmatched bases: 6. The V gene's germline CDR1 is ENHRY and CDR2 SYGVKD.

This clonotype was found a few times. The chain combines TRBV24-1 with TRBJ2-1, with a weak D call TRBD2 (6 bases). In germline, CDR1 is KGHDR, CDR2 SFDVKD. V was clipped by 3 bases and J by 9 bases, with 11 bases between them. The CDR3 loop spans 13 amino acids. Here the CDR3 DNA reads TGTGCCACCAGTGATGGGGGGACCGGTGAGCAGTTCTTC. Protein product: CATSDGGTGEQFF.

The V call is TRBV7-8, the J call TRBJ2-7, with D perhaps matching TRBD2 (6 bases). V was trimmed by 5 bases and J by 6 bases, leaving 11 bases between them. The CDR3 runs to 12 residues. The germline CDR1 and CDR2 sequences are SGHVS and FQNEAQ. CDR3 coding DNA: TGTGCCAGCAGCGCTCTGGGGGGCGAGCAGTACTTC. This codes for CASSALGGEQYF.